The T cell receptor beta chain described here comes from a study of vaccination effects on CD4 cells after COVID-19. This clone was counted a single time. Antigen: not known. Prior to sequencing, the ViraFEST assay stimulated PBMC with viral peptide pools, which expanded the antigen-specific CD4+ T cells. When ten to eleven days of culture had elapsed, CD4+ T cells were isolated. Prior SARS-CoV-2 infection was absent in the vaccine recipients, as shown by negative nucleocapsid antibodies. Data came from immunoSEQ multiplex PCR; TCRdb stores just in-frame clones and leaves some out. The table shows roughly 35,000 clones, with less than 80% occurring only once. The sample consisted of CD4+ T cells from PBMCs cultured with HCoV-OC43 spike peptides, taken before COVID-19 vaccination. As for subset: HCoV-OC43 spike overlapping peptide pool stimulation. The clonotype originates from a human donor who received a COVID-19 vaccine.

CDR3: CASSESQGFSSPLHF. The CDR3 bases are TGTGCCAGCTCAGAATCACAGGGGTTTAGTTCACCCCTCCACTTT. The rearrangement uses TRBV18 and TRBJ1-6; the match to TRBD1 covers 7 bases. The CDR3 spans 15 residues. The germline gives CDR1 KGHSH, CDR2 LQKENI. V lost 5 bases and J lost 9; bases outside the gene matches: 10.